These 26 T cell receptor beta chains came from one sample sequenced in a study of OX40 agonist ivuxolimab in advanced cancers. Data came from immunoSEQ multiplex PCR; TCRdb stores just in-frame clones and leaves some out. The sample holds about 75,000 clones; around 87% are singletons and the top ten take nearly 8%. The material was CD4+ or CD8+ T cells sorted from blood, obtained in a trial of the OX40 agonist ivuxolimab. The receptors were gathered from an adult with an advanced solid tumor such as melanoma, head and neck, liver or kidney cancer.

The V and J genes are TRBV5-1 and TRBJ2-2, with 11 positions matching TRBD1. The CDR3 covers 18 residues. V was pared by 5 bases and J by 6 bases, with 15 bases of the junction left unmatched. Germline V gene data show CDR1 as SGHRS and CDR2 as YFSETQ. This CDR3 is CASRLGDRGFLVPGELFF. The DNA of the CDR3 is TGCGCCAGCAGACTGGGGGACAGGGGGTTCTTAGTGCCCGGGGAGCTGTTTTTT.

The chain combines TRBV28 with TRBJ1-4, with 9 bases matching TRBD1. The CDR3 spans 15 residues. Losses at the gene ends were 5 bases for V and 8 bases for J; bases not matched to a gene: 9. The germline gives CDR1 MDHEN, CDR2 SYDVKM. CDR3 region: CASSTPTGGREKLFF. The CDR3 DNA reads as TGTGCCAGCAGTACCCCGACAGGGGGGAGGGAAAAACTGTTTTTT. The complete variable domain, with remaining parts taken from reference TRBV28 and TRBJ1-4, reads DVKVTQSSRYLVKRTGEKVFLECVQDMDHENMFWYRQDPGLGLRLIYFSYDVKMKEKGDIPEGYSVSREKKERFSLILESASTNQTSMYLCASSTPTGGREKLFFGSGTQLSVL.

The chain employs TRBV25-1 and TRBJ1-2; D might be TRBD1 (5 bases). CDR3 length: 14 residues. CDR1 is MGHDK and CDR2 is SYGVNS in the germline V gene. Trimming shortened V by 4 bases and J by 0 bases, and 9 bases separated the two germline ends. The CDR3 spells CASSVLTANYGYTF. The CDR3 DNA follows: TGTGCCAGCAGTGTTTTGACAGCTAACTATGGCTACACCTTC.

The rearrangement links TRBV23-1 to TRBJ1-2; D unclear. TRBV23-1 is reported as an ORF; its role is uncertain. Trimming took off 3 bases at V and 7 bases at J, with 18 bases between the two ends. This CDR3 has 15 residues. CDR3 in amino acids: CASSHKDEPVSGYTF. The DNA for the CDR3 is TGCGCCAGCAGTCATAAAGACGAGCCGGTATCTGGCTACACCTTC.

This chain connects TRBV5-6 to TRBJ2-7, with 8 bases matching TRBD2. The V segment lost 4 bases and the J segment 3 bases; nucleotides outside the gene matches: 3. The CDR3 consists of 13 residues. In germline, CDR1 is SGHDT, CDR2 YYEEEE. CDR3 region: CASSREGNYEQYF. The CDR3 nucleotides read TGTGCCAGCAGCCGGGAGGGAAACTACGAGCAGTACTTC.

Of note for this clone: Within the sample, other DNA sequences also encode this same CDR3. The DNA for the CDR3 is TGTGCCAGCAGCTTACAGGTCTCTGGGGCCAACGTCCTGACTTTC. Protein: CASSLQVSGANVLTF. V is TRBV11-2 and J is TRBJ2-6; no reliable D call. Trimming took 2 bases from V and 0 from J, leaving 5 bases between them. CDR3 length: 15 amino acids. CDR1 and CDR2 (germline): SGHAT, FQNNGV. The full variable domain, completed using reference TRBV11-2 and TRBJ2-6, is EAGVAQSPRYKIIEKRQSVAFWCNPISGHATLYWYQQILGQGPKLLIQFQNNGVVDDSQLPKDRFSAERLKGVDSTLKIQPAKLEDSAVYLCASSLQVSGANVLTFGAGSRLTVL.

The V gene is TRBV28, the J gene TRBJ1-4; 10 bases map to TRBD1. Germline assignment: CDR1 MDHEN and CDR2 SYDVKM. The trim removed 6 bases at V and 4 bases at J, leaving 5 bases unmatched. This CDR3 has 15 amino acids. CDR3 amino acids: CASRRTGGDNEKLFF. The CDR3 region has the DNA TGTGCCAGCAGAAGGACAGGGGGTGATAATGAAAAACTGTTTTTT.

V usage is TRBV5-4 and J usage is TRBJ2-2; TRBD1 agrees at 7 bases. This CDR3 spans 15 amino acids. The V gene's germline CDR1 is SGHNT and CDR2 YYREEE (reference sequence). The V segment lost 1 base and the J segment 2 bases; nucleotides outside the gene matches: 2. As DNA, the CDR3 is TGTGCCAGCAGCTTGATAGGGGGCAACACCGGGGAGCTGTTTTTT. Protein product: CASSLIGGNTGELFF.

The chain recombines TRBV6-1 with TRBJ2-7; 9 positions match TRBD1. The length of the CDR3 is 15 residues. V lost 6 bases, J lost 4 bases, and 10 bases stayed unmatched. Germline CDR1 MNHNS, CDR2 SASEGT. DNA of the CDR3: TGTGCCAGCAGGGGAACCGGGACAGGGATATACGAGCAGTACTTC. It yields the protein CASRGTGTGIYEQYF.

The chain uses TRBV7-2 and TRBJ2-4; 12 bases are a match to TRBD2. The V gene end was trimmed by 5 bases and the J gene end by 6 bases; junction bases not matched to a gene: 5. CDR3 size: 15 residues. The germline V gene has CDR1 SGHTA and CDR2 FQGNSA. The CDR3 sequence is CASSARTSGINIQYF. The DNA of the CDR3 is TGTGCCAGCAGCGCCCGGACTAGCGGGATAAACATTCAGTACTTC.

This sequence joins TRBV28 and TRBJ2-4, with D possibly matching TRBD1 (6 bases). This CDR3 comprises 14 residues. The germline V and J ends were trimmed by 5 bases and 10 bases, with 18 bases remaining between them. The germline V gene encodes CDR1 MDHEN and CDR2 SYDVKM. The CDR3 DNA sequence: TGTGCCAGCAGTGGGACAAAAGTCAAGGGGATTCAGTACTTC. This translates into CASSGTKVKGIQYF. Full variable domain (remainder filled in from reference TRBV28 and TRBJ2-4): DVKVTQSSRYLVKRTGEKVFLECVQDMDHENMFWYRQDPGLGLRLIYFSYDVKMKEKGDIPEGYSVSREKKERFSLILESASTNQTSMYLCASSGTKVKGIQYFGAGTRLSVL.

This sequence joins TRBV28 and TRBJ2-7; D is perhaps TRBD1 or TRBD2 (7 bases each). V dropped 5 bases and J dropped 4 bases, with 21 bases sitting between them. The germline V gene encodes CDR1 MDHEN and CDR2 SYDVKM. CDR3 length: 16 amino acids. This CDR3 reads CASSPPLRRGGYEQYF. CDR3 nucleotides: TGTGCCAGCAGTCCCCCGCTGCGCAGGGGGGGGTACGAGCAGTACTTC.

The V and J genes are TRBV27 and TRBJ1-2; tentatively, D is TRBD1 (5 bases). Per the germline V gene, CDR1 is MNHEY and CDR2 is SMNVEV (reference sequence). V lost 1 base and J lost 2, with 14 bases in between. The CDR3 runs 16 residues. The CDR3 nucleotides are TGTGCCAGCAGTTTATTCTCGACGGGGCAAAACTATGGCTACACCTTC. Translated, it gives CASSLFSTGQNYGYTF.

The V gene is TRBV5-1, the J gene TRBJ1-1; TRBD1 agrees at 8 bases. Trimming cost V 1 base and J 1 base; bases outside gene matches: 9. Germline CDR1 SGHRS, CDR2 YFSETQ. The CDR3 is made up of 17 amino acids. Here the CDR3 DNA reads TGCGCCAGCAGCTTGTCTACATCCGGGACAGGGAACACTGAAGCTTTCTTT. Residues: CASSLSTSGTGNTEAFF. Variable domain in full (rest from reference TRBV5-1 and TRBJ1-1): KAGVTQTPRYLIKTRGQQVTLSCSPISGHRSVSWYQQTPGQGLQFLFEYFSETQRNKGNFPGRFSGRQFSNSRSEMNVSTLELGDSALYLCASSLSTSGTGNTEAFFGQGTRLTVV.

CDR3 protein: CASDTFSEEQFF. As DNA, the CDR3 is TGCGCCAGCGATACTTTTTCGGAGGAGCAGTTCTTC. The V gene is TRBV10-1, the J gene TRBJ2-1; D unresolved. The V gene's germline CDR1 is WNHNN and CDR2 SYGVQD (reference sequence). Trimming stripped 8 bases from V and 10 bases from J, with 15 bases between. The CDR3 has 12 amino acids.

J is TRBJ2-2 and V is TRBV18; 8 bases align to TRBD1. Germline V lookup: CDR1 KGHSH, CDR2 LQKENI. The CDR3 runs to 15 residues. With 3 bases clipped from V and 5 bases from J, the junction kept 5 bases outside the gene matches. DNA for the CDR3: TGTGCCAGCTCACCGTGGACAGGGTATACCGGGGAGCTGTTTTTT. Translating it yields CASSPWTGYTGELFF.

V usage is TRBV5-4 and J usage is TRBJ2-5; weak D call: TRBD2 (6 bases). There are 14 residues in the CDR3. CDR1 and CDR2 from the germline V gene are SGHNT and YYREEE (reference sequence). Trimming removed 4 bases from V and 3 bases from J, with 13 bases in between. CDR3 sequence: CASSPTSNKETQYF. The DNA for the CDR3 is TGTGCCAGCAGCCCAACTAGCAATAAAGAGACCCAGTACTTC.

The chain employs TRBV10-3 and TRBJ2-3; 9 bases align to TRBD1. The V and J ends lost 11 bases and 4 bases, in that order; junction bases with no gene match: 13. The CDR3 runs 15 residues. Germline V gene data show CDR1 as ENHRY and CDR2 as SYGVKD. The DNA for the CDR3 is TGTGCCTTCGCCACCGGGACAGGGAACGCAGATACGCAGTATTTT. Translation gives CAFATGTGNADTQYF.

This chain links TRBV14 with TRBJ2-7, with D maybe TRBD2 (6 bases). V was trimmed by 0 bases and J by 10 bases, leaving 19 bases between them. The CDR3 loop spans 15 amino acids. The V gene's germline CDR1 is SGHDN and CDR2 FVKESK. CDR3 in amino acids: CASSQDNTSGRLQYF. The DNA for the CDR3 is TGTGCCAGCAGCCAAGATAATACAAGCGGGCGCCTTCAGTACTTC.

The gene calls are TRBV5-6 and TRBJ2-1, with TRBD1 identical over 12 bases. The germline V gene encodes CDR1 SGHDT and CDR2 YYEEEE. The CDR3 contains 16 residues. The junction had 10 bases not matched to a gene; V was cut back by 5 bases and J by 7 bases. The CDR3 spells CASSQTGTGGWNEQFF. Written as DNA, the CDR3 is TGTGCCAGCAGTCAAACCGGGACAGGGGGCTGGAATGAGCAGTTCTTC.

The sample holds a few counts of this clone. The genes are TRBV28 and TRBJ2-5; 13 bases line up with TRBD2. CDR3 length: 17 residues. In germline, CDR1 is MDHEN, CDR2 SYDVKM. The trim removed 6 bases at V and 5 bases at J, leaving 12 bases unmatched. CDR3 nucleotides: TGTGCCAGCAGCCTCGGACTAGCGGGAGCGACCGGGGAGACCCAGTACTTC. As protein: CASSLGLAGATGETQYF.

The V call is TRBV18, the J call TRBJ2-3, with D possibly TRBD2 on 5 matching bases. The length of the CDR3 is 15 residues. The germline V and J ends were trimmed by 2 bases and 4 bases, with 13 bases remaining between them. The germline CDR1 and CDR2 sequences are KGHSH and LQKENI. CDR3 nucleotides: TGTGCCAGCTCACCAGGCACTAGTCTGGCAGATACGCAGTATTTT. Translating it yields CASSPGTSLADTQYF.

In its sample, this clone is medium-sized. The chain links TRBV27 to TRBJ1-1, with TRBD1 identical over 7 bases. V dropped 5 bases and J dropped 10; count of bases not matched to a gene: 10. This CDR3 is 13 amino acids long. Germline CDR1 MNHEY, CDR2 SMNVEV (reference sequence). CDR3 amino acids: CASSPTLQGRAFF. The CDR3 region has the DNA TGTGCCAGCAGTCCGACGCTACAGGGGCGAGCTTTCTTT.

J is TRBJ1-5 and V is TRBV6-1, with D maybe TRBD1 (6 bases). Germline lookup yields CDR1 MNHNS and CDR2 SASEGT. This CDR3 has 15 amino acids. Trimming pared 5 bases from V and 0 bases from J, leaving 11 bases between. The CDR3 bases are TGTGCCAGCAGTATCCAGGGGAGTAGCAATCAGCCCCAGCATTTT. Amino acid sequence: CASSIQGSSNQPQHF.

This rearrangement joins TRBV29-1 to TRBJ1-3; D remains ambiguous. CDR1 and CDR2 from the germline V gene are SQVTM and ANQGSEA. Trimming left V 5 bases short and J 6 bases short, with 11 bases between. This CDR3 comprises 12 residues. This CDR3 reads CSVRGAENTIYF. DNA of the CDR3: TGCAGCGTTCGGGGTGCGGAAAACACCATATATTTT.

CDR3 protein: CSVVTRVNGDGYTF. CDR3 nucleotide sequence: TGCAGCGTTGTTACCAGGGTAAATGGCGATGGCTACACCTTC. This chain links TRBV29-1 with TRBJ1-2; TRBD1 might be the D (5 bases). CDR1 and CDR2 (germline): SQVTM, ANQGSEA. The V end was cut by 4 bases, the J end by 6 bases, with 18 bases between. The CDR3 has 14 amino acids.